This T cell receptor beta chain was retrieved from a study of T cells after yellow fever vaccination (dated by TCRdb to the late 2010s). Broadly, across the study: The SMART-Seq v4 Ultra Low Input RNA kit was used to prepare libraries from fractions with low cell numbers. Blood was drawn at multiple timepoints before and after primary and secondary immunization, with bulk PBMC replicates and cell subsets isolated. Two healthy male donors, one aged 18 to 30 and one aged 30 to 40 years, were included in the cohort. To track T-cell clones before and after primary and booster YFV17D yellow fever vaccination, bulk TCR alpha and beta repertoires were sequenced longitudinally.

The table lists this clonotype with a few counts. What this receptor recognizes is not known. The input lacks base qualities; no much larger clone sits a single base away. These reads were obtained on an Illumina NovaSeq 6000. TCR cDNA was made using 5'RACE template switching, a step that added a universal primer site and unique molecular identifiers. Priming for cDNA synthesis came from both the TCR alpha and TCR beta constant segments. Library amplification used two PCR steps, and the second PCR step added sample barcodes and sequencing adapters. Sequencing of libraries was performed on Illumina HiSeq 2500 (2x100 bp) or NovaSeq (2x150 bp). The study's own analysis went as follows. MIGEC was used to demultiplex reads and collapse the reads into UMI consensus sequences, and MiXCR was used for V(D)J alignment. Vaccine-responding clonotypes were identified with edgeR using replicate PBMC samples, with FDR below 0.01 and a log2 fold change above 5 up to day 15 being required. Bulk clonotypes were assigned CD4 or CD8 identity according to which sequenced CD4 or CD8 repertoire held them at higher abundance. In TCRdb, the public reads were trimmed at Q25 with fastp and aligned with MiXCR, with productive beta chains retained. Rows merge per CDR3 protein into single entries with the most common DNA and genes. TCRdb, rather than the study authors, made the V and J calls. The sample contains under 100,000 distinct CDR3 sequences, less than 6% of them found a single time. About two fifths of the sample goes to the ten largest clones.

Broader findings and caveats from the paper: A small fraction of clonotypes appeared in both the CD4 and CD8 compartments, likely as a result of convergent recombination. Only two donors were included in the study, so the extent to which the findings can be generalized is limited. The secondary T-cell response was found to be weaker but faster than the primary response, with a peak reached on day 5 rather than on day 15. After the booster, most of the clones that had expanded following primary vaccination were detected again (96% of CD4 and 80% to 90% of CD8), which suggests that memory was broadly maintained. Because abundant contaminating clonotypes from the bulk population could be contained in FACS-sorted repertoires, computational filtering was required.

In the paper's terms, the treatment or condition label means: live attenuated yellow fever vaccine strain. PBMCs were isolated from peripheral blood using a standard Ficoll-Paque protocol. Dynabeads CD4 and CD8 positive selection kits were used to isolate CD4 and CD8 T-cell fractions. RNA was extracted with TriZol from bulk PBMCs, CD4 and CD8 fractions, and dextramer-positive and dextramer-negative fractions. The source was CD8+ T cells sorted from PBMCs, collected 10 days after the yellow fever booster vaccination. The sequence was obtained from a man between 18 and 29 years old who received the YFV17D yellow fever vaccine.

The encoded CDR3 is CASSSRTENTGELFF. The bases are TGCGCCAGCAGCTCCCGGACCGAAAACACCGGGGAGCTGTTTTTT. The rearranged segments are TRBV4-1 and TRBJ2-2, with no reliable assignment of the D segment. Taken from cysteine to phenylalanine, the CDR3 has 15 residues. Only the CDR3 region is kept as DNA, spanning 45 bases read in frame from base 1. CDR1 and CDR2, per the germline V gene, are MGHRA and YSYEKL. A distance of 12 bases separates the germline ends of V and J, which lose 5 bases and 2 bases respectively.